This T cell receptor beta chain was documented in a study of control samples from healthy donors and cancer patients. The table lists this clone with a count of one. V was shortened by 3 bases and J by 3 bases, with 8 bases between the two germline ends. Germline CDR1 is LNHDA and CDR2 is SQIVND (reference sequence). The CDR3 is 13 amino acids. Assay used: immunoSEQ multiplex PCR; TCRdb lists only in-frame clones, some missing. The data show under 70,000 clones, around 90% seen once. The receptor comes from a man aged 60-69 years with head and neck cancer. The gene calls are TRBV19 and TRBJ1-2; D not resolved. The sample consisted of PBMCs. DNA of the CDR3: TGTGCCAGTAGTATCGAGGACGACTATGGCTACACCTTC. Its protein product is CASSIEDDYGYTF.